This record concerns one T cell receptor (beta chain) sequence. These data come from a study of Ad26.COV2.S vaccination and SARS-CoV-2 variants. The CDR3 is 17 residues long. The ends lost 6 bases at V and 3 bases at J; junction bases unmatched: 13. CDR1 LGHNT and CDR2 FRNRAP come from the germline V gene. TCRdb keeps only in-frame clones here, not all; method: immunoSEQ multiplex PCR. The sample has more than 300,000 clones, roughly 84% seen once. The treatment denotes: 15 to 20 received Ad26.COV2.S at low or high dose, single or two shots; about 5 received placebo; per-sample allocation not given. Day 63 after the first vaccine or placebo injection was the time point for sampling. It was Wuhan-strain SARS-CoV-2 spike that the Ad26 vaccine vector expressed.

V is TRBV12-5 and J is TRBJ1-2, with 10 bases identical to TRBD1. The source is a person between 18 and 65 years old who received the Ad26.COV2.S COVID-19 vaccine or a placebo. This specimen consisted of peripheral blood, obtained in a trial of Ad26.COV2.S vaccine versus placebo. The CDR3 nucleotides are TGTGCTAGTGGCCACGGAGCCGGACAGGGGGGGGACTATGGCTACACCTTC. Protein product: CASGHGAGQGGDYGYTF.